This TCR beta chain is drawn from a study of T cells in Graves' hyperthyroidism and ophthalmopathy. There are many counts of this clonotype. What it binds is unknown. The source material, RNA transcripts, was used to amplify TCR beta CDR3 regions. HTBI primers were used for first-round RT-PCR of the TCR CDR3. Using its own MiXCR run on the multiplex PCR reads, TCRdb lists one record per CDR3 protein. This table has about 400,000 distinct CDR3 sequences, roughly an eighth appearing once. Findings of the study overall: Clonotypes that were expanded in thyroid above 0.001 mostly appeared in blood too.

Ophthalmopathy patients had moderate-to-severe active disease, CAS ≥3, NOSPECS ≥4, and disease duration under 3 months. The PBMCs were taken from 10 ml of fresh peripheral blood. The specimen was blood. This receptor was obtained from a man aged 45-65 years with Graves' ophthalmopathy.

The CDR3 sequence is CASSKPGSYNEQFF. DNA for the CDR3: TGTGCCAGCAGCAAACCTGGCTCCTACAATGAGCAGTTCTTC. The rearrangement uses TRBV11-3 and TRBJ2-1, with unresolved D. The CDR3 is 14 residues long. V lost 5 bases and J 0 bases, leaving 8 bases between the germline ends. The V gene's germline CDR1 is SGHNT and CDR2 YENEEA.